The present TCR beta chain was sequenced within a study of blood T cell repertoires in COVID-19. Original handling: Amplification from reference gene primers served as the basis for estimated nucleated cell counts. This table comes from immunoSEQ multiplex PCR, and its TCRdb copy is limited to in-frame clones, with some not included. Clone size and the V and J calls come from that table; the DNA yielded D and trimming. The table shows 35,000 to 50,000 clones, with about 87% occurring only once. The origin of this receptor is a woman aged 40 to 55 with acute or convalescent COVID-19. The sequenced sample was peripheral blood.

The chain's CDR3 is CASSYELAAVAQFF. The DNA for the CDR3 is TGTGCCAGCAGTTACGAGCTAGCAGCCGTGGCGCAGTTCTTC. The chain employs TRBV6-5 and TRBJ2-1; D may be TRBD2 (5 bases). CDR3 length equals 14 residues. Trimming removed 2 bases from V and 12 bases from J, with 17 bases in between. Germline V gene data show CDR1 as MNHEY and CDR2 as SVGAGI.